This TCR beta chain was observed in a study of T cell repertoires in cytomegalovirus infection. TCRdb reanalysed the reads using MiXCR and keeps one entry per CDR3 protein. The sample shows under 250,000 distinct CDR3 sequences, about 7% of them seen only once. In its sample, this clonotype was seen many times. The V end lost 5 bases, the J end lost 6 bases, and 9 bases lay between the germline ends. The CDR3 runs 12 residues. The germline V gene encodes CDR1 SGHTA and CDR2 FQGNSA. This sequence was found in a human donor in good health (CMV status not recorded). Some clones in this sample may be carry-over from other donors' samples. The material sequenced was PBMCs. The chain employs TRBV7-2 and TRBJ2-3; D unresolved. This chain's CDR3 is CASSPEQDTQYF. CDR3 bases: TGTGCCAGCAGCCCGGAGCAGGATACGCAGTATTTT.